The rows below give T cell receptor beta chains drawn from one sample of a study of T-cell reconstitution after alpha-beta-depleted transplantation in children. TCRdb reprocessed the PCR reads with MiXCR, giving one entry per CDR3 protein. The table lists about 300,000 distinct CDR3 sequences, 10% of them singletons, with around 7.5% in the top ten. Sequenced material: PBMCs, taken before TCRalphabeta/CD19-depleted stem cell transplant. The receptors here all came from a boy under two years old with acute myeloid leukemia, due to receive a stem cell transplant. Both conserved end residues are part of each CDR3. D genes are given only for firm matches. Not all rows give a size; the values are once, few, many and, for expanded clones, a class.

cdr3_aa,cdr3_nt,v_call,clone_size,j_call,d_call,cdr3_length
CASSREQGASYEQYF,TGTGCCAGCAGCCGTGAGCAGGGGGCCTCCTACGAGCAGTACTTC,TRBV2,-,TRBJ2-7,TRBD1,15
CSASERTRPYNEQFF,TGCAGTGCTAGTGAAAGGACCCGACCTTACAATGAGCAGTTCTTC,TRBV20-1,few,TRBJ2-1,-,15
CASSLVRDRLVSGANVLTF,TGTGCCAGCAGTTTGGTCCGGGACAGGCTTGTTTCTGGGGCCAACGTCCTGACTTTC,TRBV12-3/TRBV12-4,-,TRBJ2-6,TRBD1,19
CASSTGGTGRNEQFF,TGCGCCAGCAGCACGGGGGGGACAGGGAGGAATGAGCAGTTCTTC,TRBV5-1,many,TRBJ2-1,-,15
CSARKRSRFF,TGCAGTGCTAGGAAAAGGTCGAGGTTCTTC,TRBV20-1,many,TRBJ2-7,-,10
CASSPAGDWIETQYF,TGTGCCAGCAGCCCCGCCGGGGATTGGATAGAGACCCAGTACTTC,TRBV11-2,many,TRBJ2-5,-,15
CASSPDRVNSPLHF,TGTGCCAGCAGTCCCGACAGGGTCAATTCACCCCTCCACTTT,TRBV28,many,TRBJ1-6,TRBD1,14
CASSLTDRDNEQFF,TGTGCCAGCAGCTTAACCGACAGGGACAATGAGCAGTTCTTC,TRBV7-3,many,TRBJ2-1,TRBD1,14
CSARATTGSGANVLTF,TGCAGTGCTAGAGCCACGACAGGGAGCGGGGCCAACGTCCTGACTTTC,TRBV20-1,few,TRBJ2-6,TRBD1,16
CASSLGTASTYEQYF,TGTGCCAGCTCACTCGGGACAGCTTCGACCTACGAGCAGTACTTC,TRBV18,many,TRBJ2-7,TRBD1,15
CASTFDRATEAFF,TGCGCCAGCACCTTCGACAGGGCTACTGAAGCTTTCTTT,TRBV5-1,-,TRBJ1-1,TRBD1,13
CASSWTGDGTEAFF,TGTGCCAGCAGTTGGACAGGAGATGGCACTGAAGCTTTCTTT,TRBV27,once,TRBJ1-1,TRBD1,14
CASSHGLAGVATQETQYF,TGTGCCAGCAGCCACGGACTAGCGGGGGTTGCGACACAAGAGACCCAGTACTTC,TRBV5-6,-,TRBJ2-5,TRBD2,18
CASSQETGISYEQYF,TGTGCCAGCAGCCAAGAGACAGGGATCTCCTACGAGCAGTACTTC,TRBV14,many,TRBJ2-7,TRBD1,15
CASGLVLGKEDYEQYF,TGTGCTAGTGGTTTGGTTTTGGGAAAAGAGGACTACGAGCAGTACTTC,TRBV12-5,-,TRBJ2-7,-,16
CASSAFRGTEAFF,TGCGCCAGCAGCGCCTTCAGGGGCACTGAAGCTTTCTTT,TRBV5-1,-,TRBJ1-1,-,13
CASSAAYEQYF,TGTGCCAGCAGCGCCGCTTACGAGCAGTACTTC,TRBV7-9,many,TRBJ2-7,-,11
CASSLGLVGLNTGELFF,TGTGCCAGCAGCTTAGGATTAGTGGGTTTAAACACCGGGGAGCTGTTTTTT,TRBV7-2,-,TRBJ2-2,-,17
CASSRGQGGETQYF,TGCGCCAGCAGCAGGGGACAGGGCGGAGAGACCCAGTACTTC,TRBV5-1,many,TRBJ2-5,TRBD1,14
CSAANLGLALDEQFF,TGCAGTGCTGCTAATTTGGGACTAGCGTTAGATGAGCAGTTCTTC,TRBV20-1,many,TRBJ2-1,TRBD2,15
CATSKGPGSTDTQYF,TGTGCCACCAGCAAAGGACCCGGGAGCACAGATACGCAGTATTTT,TRBV24-1,many,TRBJ2-3,-,15
CASSSGTSGPGETQYF,TGTGCCAGCAGCTCCGGGACTAGCGGGCCCGGGGAGACCCAGTACTTC,TRBV7-8,-,TRBJ2-5,TRBD2,16
CASSQLGQSNQPQHF,TGTGCCAGCAGCCAATTGGGACAGAGCAATCAGCCCCAGCATTTT,TRBV4-2,many,TRBJ1-5,TRBD1,15
CASSLRGTGGTGWETQYF,TGTGCCAGCAGTTTGAGGGGAACCGGCGGAACTGGGTGGGAGACCCAGTACTTC,TRBV12-3/TRBV12-4,-,TRBJ2-5,-,18
CASSLGGLAPYNQQFF,TGTGCCAGCAGCTTAGGGGGACTAGCCCCCTACAATCAGCAGTTCTTC,TRBV7-2,-,TRBJ2-1,TRBD2,16
CATSDHAQQETQYF,TGTGCCACCAGTGACCATGCTCAGCAAGAGACCCAGTACTTC,TRBV24-1,many,TRBJ2-5,-,14
CASSLRSDRGWEQYF,TGTGCCAGCAGCCTAAGGTCGGACAGGGGCTGGGAGCAGTACTTC,TRBV27,many,TRBJ2-7,TRBD1,15
CASRTGGNTEAFF,TGTGCCAGCCGTACTGGGGGGAACACTGAAGCTTTCTTT,TRBV27,many,TRBJ1-1,-,13
CASSLGQGVQPQHF,TGCGCCAGCAGCTTGGGACAGGGGGTTCAGCCCCAGCATTTT,TRBV5-1,many,TRBJ1-5,TRBD1,14